These T cell receptor beta chains were read from a single sample in a study of monozygotic twins with inflammatory bowel disease. For each CDR3 protein, TCRdb gives one entry from its re-call of the 5' RACE reads, without DNA. Across around 150,000 distinct CDR3 sequences, the top ten clones capture more than 2.5% of the sample. The source material was blood. These receptors all come from a human donor with ulcerative colitis or Crohn's disease, or a healthy co-twin of an affected twin (not recorded which). The CDR3 runs from the conserved cysteine through the conserved F or W.

TRBV7-2,TRBJ2-1,CASSPELADPQRYEQFF
TRBV18,TRBJ2-1,CASANREARRSYNEQFF
TRBV10-3,TRBJ2-5,CAISEGTGAKETQYF
TRBV27,TRBJ2-7,CASSLSQRAYEQYF
TRBV28,TRBJ2-1,CASSVVGGYNEQFF
TRBV5-1,TRBJ1-1,CASSLDSENTEAFF
TRBV4-2,TRBJ2-5,CASSPDVGLAGTQETQYF
TRBV6-5,TRBJ1-1,CASSHRPVRTNTEAFF
TRBV6-5,TRBJ2-5,CASSYTQGLAGGNTKTQYF
TRBV7-2,TRBJ2-7,CASSSSGVGYEQYF
TRBV5-1,TRBJ2-5,CASSPVVGETQYF
TRBV5-1,TRBJ1-1,CASRVSGRRTEAFF
TRBV7-9,TRBJ1-1,CASSTTGGTEAFF
TRBV19,TRBJ2-2,CASRRGSNTGELFF
TRBV9,TRBJ1-2,CASSNTGDNGYTF
TRBV5-4,TRBJ2-2,CASSLTTVTGDLFF
TRBV6-2/TRBV6-3,TRBJ2-3,CASSQISGDTQYF
TRBV7-9,TRBJ2-5,CASSLDFQETQYF
TRBV3-1,TRBJ1-1,CASSPGTGVTEAFF
TRBV20-1,TRBJ1-1,CSASSGVNTEAFF
TRBV9,TRBJ2-7,CASSALVAGEQYF
TRBV20-1,TRBJ2-1,CSARPYPGESSYNEQFF
TRBV7-3,TRBJ2-2,CASSWTSGRSGGELFF
TRBV7-6,TRBJ2-7,CASSKTPRDREVEQYF
TRBV27,TRBJ2-7,CASSFSGEGTGEQYF
TRBV5-6,TRBJ1-5,CASSLGGANQPQHF
TRBV7-3,TRBJ2-3,CASSTQGLVTDTQYF
TRBV5-1,TRBJ2-7,CASSLQGPSYEQYF
TRBV5-6,TRBJ2-7,CASSFWSLYEQYF
TRBV5-1,TRBJ2-1,CASSLSRTDSYNEQFF
TRBV7-9,TRBJ2-1,CASSSSREIPYNEQFF
TRBV3-1,TRBJ2-2,CASSTTGELFF
TRBV6-7,TRBJ2-3,CASSYSTGLAGGPGRADTQYF
TRBV6-2/TRBV6-3,TRBJ2-5,CASRGALKEGETQYF
TRBV29-1,TRBJ2-1,CSVELLKGYNEQFF
TRBV30,TRBJ1-2,CAWGDRAAYGYTF
TRBV24-1,TRBJ2-7,CATSYGPLNFYEQYF
TRBV27,TRBJ1-3,CASSLSAGYGNTIYF
TRBV24-1,TRBJ2-2,CATSVPPGRGKSGELFF
TRBV4-2,TRBJ1-6,CASSQSSASVAPLHF
TRBV11-2,TRBJ2-7,CASSPRGLAGGPKSEQYF
TRBV24-1,TRBJ1-1,CATSDLSQAFF
TRBV20-1,TRBJ2-1,CSASYLGTVYNDEQFF
TRBV27,TRBJ2-7,CAGTSGSEWKDFYVYEQYF
TRBV11-2,TRBJ1-5,CASSPGNQPQHF